This T cell receptor (beta chain) is drawn from a study of cytomegalovirus exposure and HLA in healthy donors. Primers: 60 Vbeta forward and 13 Jbeta reverse. TCRdb keeps only in-frame clones here, not all; method: immunoSEQ multiplex PCR. In all, the sample yields fewer than 150,000 clones. In germline, CDR1 is SGHRS, CDR2 YFSETQ. Trimming cost V 2 bases and J 5 bases; bases outside gene matches: 1. The CDR3 has 15 amino acids. Sequencing was done on a sample of PBMCs. This sequence originates from a woman aged 55-75 years in good health and CMV-seronegative. The chain uses TRBV5-1 and TRBJ1-4, with TRBD1 matching 12 bases. The CDR3 DNA sequence: TGCGCCAGCAGCTTCGGGACAGGGGGCAATGAAAAACTGTTTTTT. Residues: CASSFGTGGNEKLFF.